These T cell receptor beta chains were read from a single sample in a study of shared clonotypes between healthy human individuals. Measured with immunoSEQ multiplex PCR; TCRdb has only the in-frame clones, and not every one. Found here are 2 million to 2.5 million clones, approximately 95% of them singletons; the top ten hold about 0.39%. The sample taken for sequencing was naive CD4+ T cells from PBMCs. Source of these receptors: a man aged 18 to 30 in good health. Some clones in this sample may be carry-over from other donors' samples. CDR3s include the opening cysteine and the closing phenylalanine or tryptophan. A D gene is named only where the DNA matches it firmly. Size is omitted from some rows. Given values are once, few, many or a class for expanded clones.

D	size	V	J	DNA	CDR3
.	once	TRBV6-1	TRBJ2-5	TGTGCCAGCAGTGAAGCTAGAGCGGCCCAGTACTTC	CASSEARAAQYF
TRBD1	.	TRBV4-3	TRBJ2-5	TGCGCCAACGGAAGGTCTGGGACAGGGGGCGCGGGGGAGCAGTACTTC	CANGRSGTGGAGEQYF
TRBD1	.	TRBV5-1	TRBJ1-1	TGCGCCAGCAGCCAAGAGTGGACAGGGGTTTCAACGGCTTTCTTT	CASSQEWTGVSTAFF
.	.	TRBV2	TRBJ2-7	TGTGCCAGCAGTGTAGGGACTTCATCCTACGAGCAGTACTTC	CASSVGTSSYEQYF
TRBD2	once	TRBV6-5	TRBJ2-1	TGTGCCAGCAGTAGAGCGGGAGGTACGAATGAGCAGTTCTTC	CASSRAGGTNEQFF
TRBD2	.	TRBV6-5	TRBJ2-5	TGTGCCAGCAGTCCCGGACTAGCGCGGCAAGAGACCCAGTACTTC	CASSPGLARQETQYF
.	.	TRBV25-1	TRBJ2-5	TGTGCCAGCAGTGAACTGGGGTACGATAAAGAGACCCAGTACTTC	CASSELGYDKETQYF
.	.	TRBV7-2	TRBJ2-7	TGTGCCAGCAGCCCCCCCCGGGGATTAGGGGATCACGAGCAGTACTTC	CASSPPRGLGDHEQYF
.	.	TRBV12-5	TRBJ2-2	TGTGCTAGTGGTTTGGACTACCGGGACCCCCACGGGGAGCTGTTTTTT	CASGLDYRDPHGELFF
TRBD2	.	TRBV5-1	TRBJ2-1	TGCGCCAGTAGCGGGGACAACAACAATGAGCAGTTCTTC	CASSGDNNNEQFF
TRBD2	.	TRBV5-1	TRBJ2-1	TGCGCCAGCAGCTTGAGTCTAGCGGGTGGCAATGAGCAGTTCTTC	CASSLSLAGGNEQFF
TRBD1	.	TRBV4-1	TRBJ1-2	TGCGCCAGCCGGACAGGGACCCACAACTATGGCTACACCTTC	CASRTGTHNYGYTF
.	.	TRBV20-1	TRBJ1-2	TGCAGTGCTGCAGGACAGAGCGGCTACACCTTC	CSAAGQSGYTF
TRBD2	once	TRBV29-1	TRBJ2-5	TGCAGCGTTGTACTAGCGACGGAGACCCAGTACTTC	CSVVLATETQYF
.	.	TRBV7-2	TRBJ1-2	TGTGCCAGCAGCTTAGAGTTTTGGGACAAACACTATGGCTACACCTTC	CASSLEFWDKHYGYTF
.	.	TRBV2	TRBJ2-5	TGTGCCAGCCTCCTAGCTAGCGAGGGGGAGACCCAGTACTTC	CASLLASEGETQYF
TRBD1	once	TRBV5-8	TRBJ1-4	TGTGCCAGCAGCTTGACTGGGACAGGAAATGAAAAACTGTTTTTT	CASSLTGTGNEKLFF
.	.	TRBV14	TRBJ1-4	TGTGCCAGCAGCCCAAAACAGGGAACAACTAATGAAAAACTGTTTTTT	CASSPKQGTTNEKLFF
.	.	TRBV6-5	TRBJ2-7	TGTGCCAGCGGGTTGGCTCACGAGCAGTACTTC	CASGLAHEQYF
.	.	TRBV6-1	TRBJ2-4	TGTGCCAGCAGTGCCCTTCGAGGGTCACGGTACTTC	CASSALRGSRYF
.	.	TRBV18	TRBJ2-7	TGTGCCAGCTCACAGCCTTTGGGGGGAGCGCAGTACTTC	CASSQPLGGAQYF
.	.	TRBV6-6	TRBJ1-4	TGTGCCAGCAGAAGATCGGGAGAAGTTAATGAAAAACTGTTTTTT	CASRRSGEVNEKLFF